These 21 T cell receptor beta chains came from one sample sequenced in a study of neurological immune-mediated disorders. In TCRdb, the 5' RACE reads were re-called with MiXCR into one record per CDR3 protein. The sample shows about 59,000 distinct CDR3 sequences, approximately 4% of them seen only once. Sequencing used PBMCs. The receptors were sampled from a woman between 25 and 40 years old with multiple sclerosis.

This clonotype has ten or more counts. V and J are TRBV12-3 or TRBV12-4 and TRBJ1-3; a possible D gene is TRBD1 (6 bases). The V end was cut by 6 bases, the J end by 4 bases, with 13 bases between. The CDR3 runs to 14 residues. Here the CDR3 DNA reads TGTGCCAGCAGACGTACAGGGTCCGGAAACACCATATATTTT. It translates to CASRRTGSGNTIYF.

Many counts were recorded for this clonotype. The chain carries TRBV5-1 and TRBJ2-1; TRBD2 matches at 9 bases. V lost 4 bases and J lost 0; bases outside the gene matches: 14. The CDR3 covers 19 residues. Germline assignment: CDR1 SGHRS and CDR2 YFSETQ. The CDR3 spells CASSRGSSGGSLSYNEQFF. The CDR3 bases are TGCGCCAGCAGCAGGGGCTCAAGCGGGGGGTCCCTCTCCTACAATGAGCAGTTCTTC.

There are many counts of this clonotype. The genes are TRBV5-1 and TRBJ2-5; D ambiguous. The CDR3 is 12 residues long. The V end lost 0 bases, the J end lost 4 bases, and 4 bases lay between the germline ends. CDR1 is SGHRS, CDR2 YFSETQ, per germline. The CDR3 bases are TGCGCCAGCAGCTTGGTCCGAGAGACCCAGTACTTC. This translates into CASSLVRETQYF.

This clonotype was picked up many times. CDR3 in DNA: TGTGCCAGCAGCCATTTGGAGACTTCGGGGAATGAGCAGTTCTTC. Translated: CASSHLETSGNEQFF. The chain carries TRBV4-2 and TRBJ2-1; D may be TRBD2 (5 bases). V was trimmed by 3 bases and J by 7 bases, leaving 16 bases between them. The CDR3 extends over 15 amino acids. Germline CDR1 LGHNA, CDR2 YNFKEQ.

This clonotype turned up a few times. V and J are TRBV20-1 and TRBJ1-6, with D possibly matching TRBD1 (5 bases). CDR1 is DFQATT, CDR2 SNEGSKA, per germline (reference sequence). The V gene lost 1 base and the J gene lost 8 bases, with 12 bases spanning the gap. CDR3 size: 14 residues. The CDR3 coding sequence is TGCAGTGCTAGAGCGTCAGGGTCATATTCACCCCTCCACTTT. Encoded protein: CSARASGSYSPLHF.

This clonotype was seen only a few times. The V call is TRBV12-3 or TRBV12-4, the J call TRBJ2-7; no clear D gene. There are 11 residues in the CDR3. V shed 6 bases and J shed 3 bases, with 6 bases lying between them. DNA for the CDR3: TGTGCCAGCAGATTACACTACGAGCAGTACTTC. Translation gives CASRLHYEQYF.

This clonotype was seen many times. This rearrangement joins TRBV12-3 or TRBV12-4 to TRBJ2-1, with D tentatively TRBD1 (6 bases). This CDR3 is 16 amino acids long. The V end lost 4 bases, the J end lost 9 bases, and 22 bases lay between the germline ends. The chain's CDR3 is CASSSITLVPGVEQFF. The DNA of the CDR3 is TGTGCCAGCAGTTCCATTACTTTAGTCCCAGGGGTTGAGCAGTTCTTC.

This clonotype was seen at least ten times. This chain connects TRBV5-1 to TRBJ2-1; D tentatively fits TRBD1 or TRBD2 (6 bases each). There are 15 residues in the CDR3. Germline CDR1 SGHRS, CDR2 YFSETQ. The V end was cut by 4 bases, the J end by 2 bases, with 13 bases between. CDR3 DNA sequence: TGCGCCAGCAGCCCCGTCGGGGGCCCCTACAATGAGCAGTTCTTC. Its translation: CASSPVGGPYNEQFF.

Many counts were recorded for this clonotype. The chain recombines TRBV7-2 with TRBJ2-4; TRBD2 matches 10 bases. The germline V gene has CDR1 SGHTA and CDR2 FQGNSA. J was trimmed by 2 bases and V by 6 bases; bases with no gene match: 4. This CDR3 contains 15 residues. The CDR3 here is CASRASGSPKNIQYF. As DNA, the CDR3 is TGTGCCAGCAGGGCTAGCGGGAGTCCCAAAAACATTCAGTACTTC. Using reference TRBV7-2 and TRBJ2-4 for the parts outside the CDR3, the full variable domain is GAGVSQSPSNKVTEKGKDVELRCDPISGHTALYWYRQSLGQGLEFLIYFQGNSAPDKSGLPSDRFSAERTGGSVSTLTIQRTQQEDSAVYLCASRASGSPKNIQYFGAGTRLSVL.

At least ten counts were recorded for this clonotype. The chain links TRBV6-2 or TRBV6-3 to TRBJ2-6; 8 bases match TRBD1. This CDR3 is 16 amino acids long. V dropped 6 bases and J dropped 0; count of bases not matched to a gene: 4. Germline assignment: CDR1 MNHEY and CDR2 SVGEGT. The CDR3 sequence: CASRGQVTSGANVLTF. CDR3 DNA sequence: TGTGCCAGCAGGGGACAGGTGACCTCTGGGGCCAACGTCCTGACTTTC.

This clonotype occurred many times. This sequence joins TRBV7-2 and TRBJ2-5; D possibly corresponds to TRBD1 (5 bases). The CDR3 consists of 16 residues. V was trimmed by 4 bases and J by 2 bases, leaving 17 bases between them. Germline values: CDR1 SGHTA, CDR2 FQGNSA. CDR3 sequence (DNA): TGTGCCAGCAGCTCCCGTGACCTAACAGGACAAGAGACCCAGTACTTC. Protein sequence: CASSSRDLTGQETQYF.

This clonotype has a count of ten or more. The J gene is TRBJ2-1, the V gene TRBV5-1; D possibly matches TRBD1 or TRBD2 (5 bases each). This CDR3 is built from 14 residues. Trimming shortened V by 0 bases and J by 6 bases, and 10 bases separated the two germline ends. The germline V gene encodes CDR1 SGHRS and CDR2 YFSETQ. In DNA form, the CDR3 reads TGCGCCAGCAGCTTGGGTGAAGGGACCAATGAGCAGTTCTTC. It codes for CASSLGEGTNEQFF. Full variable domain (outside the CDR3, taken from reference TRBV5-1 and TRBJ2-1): KAGVTQTPRYLIKTRGQQVTLSCSPISGHRSVSWYQQTPGQGLQFLFEYFSETQRNKGNFPGRFSGRQFSNSRSEMNVSTLELGDSALYLCASSLGEGTNEQFFGPGTRLTVL.

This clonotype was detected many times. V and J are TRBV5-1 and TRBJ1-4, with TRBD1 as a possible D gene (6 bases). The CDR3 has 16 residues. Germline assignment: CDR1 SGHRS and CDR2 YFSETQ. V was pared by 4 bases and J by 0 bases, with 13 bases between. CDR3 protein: CASSTGQIATNEKLFF. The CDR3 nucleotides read TGCGCCAGCAGCACAGGACAGATCGCAACTAATGAAAAACTGTTTTTT.

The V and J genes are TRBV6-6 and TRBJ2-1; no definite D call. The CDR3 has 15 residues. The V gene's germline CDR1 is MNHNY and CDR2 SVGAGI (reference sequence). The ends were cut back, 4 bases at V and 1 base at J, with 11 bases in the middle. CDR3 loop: CASSSSTTSYNEQFF. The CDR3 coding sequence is TGTGCCAGCAGTTCATCGACGACGTCCTACAATGAGCAGTTCTTC.

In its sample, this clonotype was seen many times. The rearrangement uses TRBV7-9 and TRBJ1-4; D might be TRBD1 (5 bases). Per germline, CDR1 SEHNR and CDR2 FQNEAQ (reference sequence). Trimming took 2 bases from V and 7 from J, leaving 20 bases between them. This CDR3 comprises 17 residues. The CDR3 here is CASSLSPPPDMVEKLFF. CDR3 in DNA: TGTGCCAGCAGCTTATCGCCCCCTCCGGACATGGTTGAAAAACTGTTTTTT.

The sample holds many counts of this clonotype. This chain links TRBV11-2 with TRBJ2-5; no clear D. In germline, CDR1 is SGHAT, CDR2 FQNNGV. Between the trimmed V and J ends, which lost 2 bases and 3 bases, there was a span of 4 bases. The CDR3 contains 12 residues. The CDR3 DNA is TGTGCCAGCAGCTTAAGTAAAGAGACCCAGTACTTC. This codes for CASSLSKETQYF.

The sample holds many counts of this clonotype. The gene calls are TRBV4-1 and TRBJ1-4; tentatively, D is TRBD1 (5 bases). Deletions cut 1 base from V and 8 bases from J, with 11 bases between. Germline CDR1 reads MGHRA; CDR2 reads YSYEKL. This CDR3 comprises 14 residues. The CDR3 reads CASSQGDGEEKLFF. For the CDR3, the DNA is TGCGCCAGCAGCCAAGGGGACGGGGAGGAAAAACTGTTTTTT.

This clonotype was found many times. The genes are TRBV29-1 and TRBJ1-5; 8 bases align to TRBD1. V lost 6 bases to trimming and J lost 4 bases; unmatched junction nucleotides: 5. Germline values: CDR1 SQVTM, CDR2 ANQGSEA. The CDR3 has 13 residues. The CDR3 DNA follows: TGCAGCGTCTCGGGACAGGAGAATCAGCCCCAGCATTTT. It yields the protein CSVSGQENQPQHF. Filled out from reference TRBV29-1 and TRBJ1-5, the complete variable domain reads SAVISQKPSRDICQRGTSLTIQCQVDSQVTMMFWYRQQPGQSLTLIATANQGSEATYESGFVIDKFPISRPNLTFSTLTVSNMSPEDSSIYLCSVSGQENQPQHFGDGTRLSIL.

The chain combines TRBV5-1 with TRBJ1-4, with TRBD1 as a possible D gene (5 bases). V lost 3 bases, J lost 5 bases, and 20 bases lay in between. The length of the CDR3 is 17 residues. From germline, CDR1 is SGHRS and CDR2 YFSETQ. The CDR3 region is CASSWGTAINGNEKLFF. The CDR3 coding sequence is TGCGCCAGCAGCTGGGGCACCGCAATCAACGGGAATGAAAAACTGTTTTTT.

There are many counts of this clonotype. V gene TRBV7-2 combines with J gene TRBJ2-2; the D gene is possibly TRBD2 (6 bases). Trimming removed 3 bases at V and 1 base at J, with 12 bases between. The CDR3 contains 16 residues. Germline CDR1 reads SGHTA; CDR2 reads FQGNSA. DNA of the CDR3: TGTGCCAGCAGCTTGGGGTCGGGGGTGAACACCGGGGAGCTGTTTTTT. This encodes CASSLGSGVNTGELFF.

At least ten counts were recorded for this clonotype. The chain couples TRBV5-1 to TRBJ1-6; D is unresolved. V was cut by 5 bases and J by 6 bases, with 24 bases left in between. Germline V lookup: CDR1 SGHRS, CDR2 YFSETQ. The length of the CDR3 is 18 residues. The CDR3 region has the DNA TGCGCCAGCAGAATGACAAGTGACGGAGCCAAGGGTAATTCACCCCTCCACTTT. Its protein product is CASRMTSDGAKGNSPLHF.